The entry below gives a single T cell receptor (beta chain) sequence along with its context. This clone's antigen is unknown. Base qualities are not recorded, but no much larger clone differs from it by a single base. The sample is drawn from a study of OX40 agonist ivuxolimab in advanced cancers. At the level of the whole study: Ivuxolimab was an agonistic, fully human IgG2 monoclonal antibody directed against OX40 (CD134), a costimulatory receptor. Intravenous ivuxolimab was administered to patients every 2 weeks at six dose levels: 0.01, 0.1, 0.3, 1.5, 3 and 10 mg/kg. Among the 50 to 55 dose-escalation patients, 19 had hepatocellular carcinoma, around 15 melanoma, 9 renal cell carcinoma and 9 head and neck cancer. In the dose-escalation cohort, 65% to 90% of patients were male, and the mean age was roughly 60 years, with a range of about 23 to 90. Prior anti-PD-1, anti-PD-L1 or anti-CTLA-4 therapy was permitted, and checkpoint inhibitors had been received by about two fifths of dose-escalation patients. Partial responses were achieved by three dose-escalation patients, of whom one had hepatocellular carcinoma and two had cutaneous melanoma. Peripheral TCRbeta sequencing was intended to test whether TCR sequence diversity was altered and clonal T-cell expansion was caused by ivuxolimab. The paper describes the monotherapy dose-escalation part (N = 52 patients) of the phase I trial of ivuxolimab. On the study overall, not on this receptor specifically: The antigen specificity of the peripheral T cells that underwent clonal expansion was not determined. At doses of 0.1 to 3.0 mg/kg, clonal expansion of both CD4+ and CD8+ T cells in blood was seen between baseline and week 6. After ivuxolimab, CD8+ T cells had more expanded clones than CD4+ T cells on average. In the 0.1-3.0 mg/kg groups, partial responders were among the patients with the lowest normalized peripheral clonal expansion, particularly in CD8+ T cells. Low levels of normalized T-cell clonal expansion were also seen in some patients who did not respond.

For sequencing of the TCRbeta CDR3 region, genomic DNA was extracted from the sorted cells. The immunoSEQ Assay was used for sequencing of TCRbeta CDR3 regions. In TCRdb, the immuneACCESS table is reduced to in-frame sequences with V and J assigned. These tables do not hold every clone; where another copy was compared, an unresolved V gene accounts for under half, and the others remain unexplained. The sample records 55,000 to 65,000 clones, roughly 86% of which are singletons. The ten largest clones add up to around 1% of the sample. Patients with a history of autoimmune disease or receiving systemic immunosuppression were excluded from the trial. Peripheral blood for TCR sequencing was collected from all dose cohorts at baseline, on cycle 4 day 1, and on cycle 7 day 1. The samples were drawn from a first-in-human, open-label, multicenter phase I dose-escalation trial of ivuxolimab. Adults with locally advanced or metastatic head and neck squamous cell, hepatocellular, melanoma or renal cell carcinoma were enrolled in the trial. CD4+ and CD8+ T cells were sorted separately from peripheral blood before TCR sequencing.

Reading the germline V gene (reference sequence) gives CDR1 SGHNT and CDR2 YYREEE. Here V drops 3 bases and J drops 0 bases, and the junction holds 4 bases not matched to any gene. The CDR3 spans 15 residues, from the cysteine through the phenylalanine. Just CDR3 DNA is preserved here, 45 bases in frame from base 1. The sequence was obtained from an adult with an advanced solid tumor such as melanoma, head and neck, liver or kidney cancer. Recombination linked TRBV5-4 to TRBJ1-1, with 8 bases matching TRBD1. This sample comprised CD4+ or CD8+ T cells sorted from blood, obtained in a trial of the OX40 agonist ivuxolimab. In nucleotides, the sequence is TGTGCCAGCAGCTCAGGACAGGGTCTGAACACTGAAGCTTTCTTT. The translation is CASSSGQGLNTEAFF.